The 16 T cell receptor beta chains presented below share a single source sample, sequenced in a study of beta chain features in type 1 diabetes. As every portion of the isolated RNA was reverse transcribed, the sequencing read expressed TCRB transcripts. The table came from immunoSEQ multiplex PCR; TCRdb's copy has only in-frame clones and leaves some out. The sample has 630,000 or so clones, roughly 13% seen once; the top ten hold 0.04%. No antigen has been assigned to these receptors. Findings and caveats of the study: Shortening of TCRB CDR3s, moderate but significant, appeared in all four CD4+ subsets of Type 1 diabetes patients.

The sequencing sample was made of naive CD4+ T cells from blood. The receptors here all came from a young man with type 1 diabetes.

This clone was recorded a few times. V and J are TRBV28 and TRBJ2-1, with 11 bases identical to TRBD2. The J segment lost 1 base and the V segment lost 5 bases, leaving 10 bases of the junction unmatched. CDR3 length: 18 residues. Germline lookup yields CDR1 MDHEN and CDR2 SYDVKM. The chain's CDR3 is CASSPRLAGRWSYNEQFF. The CDR3, as DNA: TGTGCCAGCAGTCCCAGACTAGCGGGGAGATGGTCCTACAATGAGCAGTTCTTC.

The rearrangement uses TRBV2 and TRBJ1-5; no firm D call. Germline assignment: CDR1 SNHLY and CDR2 FYNNEI. Trimming removed 2 bases from V and 2 bases from J, with 16 bases in between. This CDR3 has 17 amino acids. CDR3 nucleotide sequence: TGTGCCAGCAGTGAACGGCAGGCCTTGAGGGGCAATCAGCCCCAGCATTTT. The encoded protein is CASSERQALRGNQPQHF.

This chain uses TRBV30 with TRBJ1-4; D is uncertain. The V gene lost 0 bases and the J gene lost 8 bases, with 13 bases spanning the gap. The CDR3 is made up of 14 amino acids. The germline V gene encodes CDR1 GTSNPN and CDR2 SVGIG (reference sequence). The CDR3 here is CAWSVAPSWEKLFF. DNA for the CDR3: TGTGCCTGGAGTGTCGCCCCAAGCTGGGAAAAACTGTTTTTT. Using reference TRBV30 and TRBJ1-4 for the parts outside the CDR3, the full variable domain is SQTIHQWPATLVQPVGSPLSLECTVEGTSNPNLYWYRQAAGRGLQLLFYSVGIGQISSEVPQNLSASRPQDRQFILSSKKLLLSDSGFYLCAWSVAPSWEKLFFGSGTQLSVL.

This rearrangement joins TRBV9 to TRBJ2-1, with 7 bases lining up with TRBD1. Germline-derived CDR1 and CDR2 are SGDLS and YYNGEE. V shed 4 bases and J 12 bases; nucleotides not matched to a gene: 4. This CDR3 has 11 amino acids. CDR3 sequence: CASSQGVGQFF. CDR3 bases: TGTGCCAGCAGCCAGGGGGTGGGGCAGTTCTTC.

This sequence joins TRBV5-4 and TRBJ2-3; D could derive from TRBD1 or TRBD2 (5 bases each). Trimming pared 2 bases from V and 1 base from J, leaving 11 bases between. CDR1 is SGHNT, CDR2 YYREEE, per germline (reference sequence). The CDR3 extends over 15 amino acids. CDR3 region: CASSFPGPGTDTQYF. CDR3 sequence (DNA): TGTGCCAGCAGCTTTCCGGGGCCGGGCACAGATACGCAGTATTTT.

The rearrangement uses TRBV4-3 and TRBJ2-1, with a tentative D call TRBD1 (6 bases). This CDR3 has 15 residues. With 4 bases removed from V and 2 bases from J, the gap between germline ends came to 12 bases. Per germline, CDR1 LGHNA and CDR2 YSLEER. The CDR3 coding sequence is TGCGCCAGCAGCCCACAGGGTTACGCCTACAATGAGCAGTTCTTC. Translated: CASSPQGYAYNEQFF.

The chain combines TRBV2 with TRBJ2-3; D call uncertain. With 6 bases removed from V and 2 bases from J, the gap between germline ends came to 9 bases. Germline V gene data show CDR1 as SNHLY and CDR2 as FYNNEI. This CDR3 has 13 residues. The DNA of the CDR3 is TGTGCCAGCAGGGGAACAGTCACAGATACGCAGTATTTT. It codes for CASRGTVTDTQYF.

The chain has TRBV19 and TRBJ2-1, with D uncertain. Between the trimmed V and J ends, which lost 5 bases and 4 bases, there was a span of 6 bases. CDR3 size: 12 residues. The germline CDR1 and CDR2 sequences are LNHDA and SQIVND (reference sequence). Here the CDR3 reads CASSALYNEQFF. DNA of the CDR3: TGTGCCAGTAGTGCCCTTTACAATGAGCAGTTCTTC.

The table lists this clone with a few counts. This chain links TRBV20-1 with TRBJ2-7; D is undetermined. CDR1 is DFQATT and CDR2 is SNEGSKA in the germline V gene (reference sequence). The length of the CDR3 is 11 residues. V lost 3 bases and J lost 5, with 8 bases in between. The CDR3 reads CSASPGHEQYF. As DNA, the CDR3 is TGCAGTGCTAGCCCAGGCCACGAGCAGTACTTC.

This clone was seen more than once but under ten times. This chain's CDR3 is CASSLELSAYEQFF. The CDR3 DNA sequence: TGCGCCAGCAGCTTGGAACTTTCGGCCTATGAGCAGTTCTTC. The chain carries TRBV5-1 and TRBJ2-1; D unclear. Germline CDR1 and CDR2: SGHRS and YFSETQ. V gave up 0 bases and J gave up 8 bases, with 12 bases separating them. The CDR3 totals 14 residues.

This clone was detected only a few times. This sequence joins TRBV11-2 and TRBJ2-1; D is undetermined. Germline loops: CDR1 SGHAT, CDR2 FQNNGV. This CDR3 is built from 15 residues. With 3 bases removed from V and 0 bases from J, the gap between germline ends came to 9 bases. CDR3 protein: CASSLWDSSYNEQFF. CDR3 in DNA: TGTGCCAGCAGCTTGTGGGATAGCTCCTACAATGAGCAGTTCTTC.

The chain couples TRBV29-1 to TRBJ2-1; no definite D call. CDR1 SQVTM and CDR2 ANQGSEA come from the germline V gene. This CDR3 is 15 amino acids long. V was clipped by 6 bases and J by 5 bases, with 20 bases between them. The chain's CDR3 is CSVAPRPQLNNEQFF. Written as DNA, the CDR3 is TGCAGCGTCGCGCCGCGACCACAGTTAAACAATGAGCAGTTCTTC.

The rearrangement uses TRBV2 and TRBJ1-2; D is uncertain. The germline CDR1 and CDR2 sequences are SNHLY and FYNNEI. The CDR3 is 14 residues long. V lost 3 bases to trimming and J lost 0 bases, with 8 bases between them. The CDR3 sequence is CASSDQRTNYGYTF. Written as DNA, the CDR3 is TGTGCCAGCAGTGACCAGAGAACTAACTATGGCTACACCTTC.

Only a few counts were recorded for this clone. V and J are TRBV4-1 and TRBJ2-7, with TRBD1 matching 9 bases. With V trimmed by 2 bases and J by 5 bases, 4 bases remained unmatched. Germline loops: CDR1 MGHRA, CDR2 YSYEKL. The CDR3 loop spans 14 amino acids. The CDR3 protein is CASSQWDRVHEQYF. The CDR3 nucleotides read TGCGCCAGCAGCCAATGGGACAGGGTCCACGAGCAGTACTTC.

This clone was found a few times. DNA of the CDR3: TGTGCCAGCAGCCCCGGGAACCTAAATACGCAGTATTTT. Translating gives CASSPGNLNTQYF. The V call is TRBV7-2, the J call TRBJ2-3; D is perhaps TRBD2 (5 bases). CDR1 and CDR2 (germline): SGHTA, FQGNSA. The CDR3 runs 13 residues. V dropped 5 bases and J dropped 7 bases, with 13 bases sitting between them.

A remark on this clone: The same CDR3 can be traced to other DNA sequences in this sample. The chain employs TRBV28 and TRBJ1-1; no clear D gene. CDR3 size: 12 residues. Trimming shortened V by 2 bases and J by 2 bases, and 3 bases separated the two germline ends. Germline CDR1 MDHEN, CDR2 SYDVKM. CDR3 bases: TGTGCCAGCAGTTTAGTTAACACTGAAGCTTTCTTT. This encodes CASSLVNTEAFF.